The 19 T cell receptor beta chains in this list originate from one sample, sequenced in a study of shared clonotypes between healthy human individuals. Only in-frame clones appear in the TCRdb table, and some are missing; sequencing was by immunoSEQ multiplex PCR. The table lists 550,000 to 850,000 clones, over 60% of them singletons. Input material: memory CD4+ T cells sorted from blood. Stated subset: CD45RA-negative fraction. Receptor source: a woman in her twenties or thirties in good health.

This clone was detected a few times. The chain employs TRBV6-5 and TRBJ2-1; D is unresolved. V was clipped by 6 bases and J by 1 base, with 10 bases between them. Germline V gene data show CDR1 as MNHEY and CDR2 as SVGAGI. The CDR3 loop spans 14 amino acids. The DNA of the CDR3 is TGTGCCAGCAGGCTCTTGGGGTCCTACAATGAGCAGTTCTTC. Translating it yields CASRLLGSYNEQFF.

The chain combines TRBV7-6 with TRBJ2-1; D remains ambiguous. The CDR3 spans 15 residues. V was cut by 5 bases and J by 3 bases, with 14 bases left in between. Germline V gives CDR1 SGHVS, CDR2 FNYEAQ. This chain's CDR3 is CASSHRGGVYNEQFF. CDR3 DNA sequence: TGTGCCAGCAGCCATAGAGGCGGAGTCTACAATGAGCAGTTCTTC.

This clone appeared many times. This sequence joins TRBV2 and TRBJ2-1, with TRBD2 matching 11 bases. Germline-derived CDR1 and CDR2 are SNHLY and FYNNEI. The CDR3 is 15 residues long. Germline trimming cut 6 bases from V and 9 bases from J; bases unmatched to any gene: 10. The CDR3 sequence: CASRRLAGRSVEQFF. CDR3 nucleotides: TGTGCCAGCAGGAGACTAGCGGGGAGGTCCGTTGAGCAGTTCTTC.

CDR3 DNA sequence: TGTGCCAGCACCCCGAGGGGGTTGAGTACCGGGGAGCTGTTTTTT. Residues: CASTPRGLSTGELFF. This chain joins TRBV19 and TRBJ2-2; D is perhaps TRBD1 (6 bases). The CDR3 runs to 15 residues. V lost 9 bases and J 5 bases, leaving 19 bases between the germline ends. Germline values: CDR1 LNHDA, CDR2 SQIVND (reference sequence).

This clone was seen only a few times. This chain connects TRBV9 to TRBJ2-3; D gene uncertain. The CDR3 covers 15 residues. Trimming removed 3 bases from V and 0 bases from J, with 11 bases in between. CDR1 is SGDLS, CDR2 YYNGEE, per germline. Here the CDR3 DNA reads TGTGCCAGCAGCGAAACCCAGGAGAGCACAGATACGCAGTATTTT. Residues: CASSETQESTDTQYF. Based on the CDR3 plus reference TRBV9 and TRBJ2-3, the full variable domain is DSGVTQTPKHLITATGQRVTLRCSPRSGDLSVYWYQQSLDQGLQFLIQYYNGEERAKGNILERFSAQQFPDLHSELNLSSLELGDSALYFCASSETQESTDTQYFGPGTRLTVL.

The chain recombines TRBV2 with TRBJ2-4, with D tentatively TRBD2 (5 bases). Between the trimmed V and J ends, which lost 5 bases and 9 bases, there was a span of 14 bases. Germline V gene sequence: CDR1 SNHLY, CDR2 FYNNEI. The CDR3 has 13 residues. DNA for the CDR3: TGTGCCAGCAGTTCGCCCCAGGAGGTCATTCAGTACTTC. Its translation is CASSSPQEVIQYF.

The CDR3 nucleotides are TGTGCCAGCAGTACTCCCGGCCTAGGGACAGATACGCAGTATTTT. It yields the protein CASSTPGLGTDTQYF. V and J are TRBV28 and TRBJ2-3; D is ambiguous. The V gene's germline CDR1 is MDHEN and CDR2 SYDVKM. CDR3 size: 15 residues. Trimming took 5 bases from V and 3 from J, leaving 15 bases between them.

The CDR3 coding sequence is TGTGCCAGCAGCTTAGTAGCGTTTGTGGGCACTGAAGCTTTCTTT. This gives the protein CASSLVAFVGTEAFF. The chain is built from TRBV11-2 and TRBJ1-1; D is undetermined. The germline gives CDR1 SGHAT, CDR2 FQNNGV. V lost 1 base, J lost 4 bases, and 13 bases lay in between. The CDR3 is made up of 15 amino acids.

Note on this clone: This may come from a read error, since a much larger clone is one base off. Other DNA sequences in this specimen translate into the identical CDR3. The chain uses TRBV4-1 and TRBJ1-5, with D unclear. This CDR3 has 14 amino acids. Trimming stripped 4 bases from V and 2 bases from J, with 9 bases between. Germline loops: CDR1 MGHRA, CDR2 YSYEKL. The DNA for the CDR3 is TGCGCCAGCAGCCCCGACGAGGGCAATCAGCCCCAGCATTTT. Its protein is CASSPDEGNQPQHF.

This clone has just a few counts. V gene TRBV27 combines with J gene TRBJ2-1, with a weak D call TRBD1 (6 bases). The CDR3 is 13 amino acids. Germline CDR1 and CDR2: MNHEY and SMNVEV (reference sequence). V lost 6 bases, J lost 5 bases, and 11 bases lay in between. The CDR3 DNA is TGTGCCAGCAGCCCCACAGGGAACAATGAGCAGTTCTTC. This translates into CASSPTGNNEQFF.

Only one count was recorded for this clone. V is TRBV7-6 and J is TRBJ2-2; D possibly corresponds to TRBD1 (5 bases). Germline V gives CDR1 SGHVS, CDR2 FNYEAQ. There are 14 residues in the CDR3. V lost 2 bases to trimming and J lost 10 bases, with 14 bases between them. The CDR3 coding sequence is TGTGCCAGCAGCTTACAGACAGACCCGGTGGAGCTGTTTTTT. Translation: CASSLQTDPVELFF.

This clone was seen only a few times. V is TRBV28 and J is TRBJ2-7; TRBD1 matches 7 bases. Germline CDR1 is MDHEN and CDR2 is SYDVKM. V shed 5 bases and J 2 bases; nucleotides not matched to a gene: 9. The CDR3 is made up of 15 amino acids. DNA for the CDR3: TGTGCCAGCAGTGCCGCAGGGGGTTACACCTACGAGCAGTACTTC. Amino acids: CASSAAGGYTYEQYF.

This clone was detected only once. The chain uses TRBV7-2 and TRBJ2-7; D remains unclear. The V end was cut by 3 bases, the J end by 1 base, with 10 bases between. The CDR3 is made up of 14 amino acids. Germline loops: CDR1 SGHTA, CDR2 FQGNSA. CDR3 sequence reads: CASSLGWESYEQYF. The CDR3 DNA follows: TGTGCCAGCAGCTTGGGGTGGGAATCCTACGAGCAGTACTTC.

This chain uses TRBV23-1 with TRBJ2-1; TRBD1 matches 10 bases. TRBV23-1 is marked as an open reading frame, function uncertain. This CDR3 is built from 18 residues. Trimming at V came to 3 bases and at J to 1 base, leaving 9 bases not matched to a gene. CDR3 protein: CASSHPRDRGSSYNEQFF. The CDR3, as DNA: TGCGCCAGCAGTCACCCCCGGGACAGGGGTTCTTCCTACAATGAGCAGTTCTTC.

The rearrangement joins TRBV5-1 to TRBJ2-7; a weak D match, TRBD1 (6 bases). The CDR3 sequence is 15 residues long. The V gene lost 4 bases and the J gene lost 2 bases, with 16 bases spanning the gap. Germline V gene sequence: CDR1 SGHRS, CDR2 YFSETQ. The CDR3 DNA reads TGCGCCAGCAGCCCTTTCTCAGGGGAAGCCTACGAGCAGTACTTC. Translated, it gives CASSPFSGEAYEQYF.

This clone was observed at least ten times. J is TRBJ1-5 and V is TRBV19; TRBD1 agrees at 7 bases. The junction had 8 bases not matched to a gene; V was cut back by 11 bases and J by 4 bases. Germline lookup yields CDR1 LNHDA and CDR2 SQIVND (reference sequence). There are 13 residues in the CDR3. This CDR3 is CAASGTANQPQHF. The CDR3 DNA reads as TGTGCCGCGTCCGGGACAGCAAATCAGCCCCAGCATTTT.

The chain recombines TRBV6-6 with TRBJ1-1; D perhaps matches TRBD1 (5 bases). CDR3 length equals 12 residues. Germline CDR1 MNHNY, CDR2 SVGAGI (reference sequence). The CDR3 sequence is CAAGEADTEAFF. In nucleotides, the CDR3 is TGTGCAGCGGGGGAGGCGGACACTGAAGCTTTCTTT.

This clone turned up a few times. The chain links TRBV28 to TRBJ1-2; D is possibly TRBD1 (5 bases). The CDR3 is made up of 13 amino acids. V lost 1 base to trimming and J lost 8 bases, with 11 bases between them. CDR1 is MDHEN and CDR2 is SYDVKM in the germline V gene. CDR3 in amino acids: CASSLLGVEGYTF. CDR3 sequence (DNA): TGTGCCAGCAGTTTATTGGGGGTTGAGGGCTACACCTTC.

The V and J genes are TRBV4-2 and TRBJ2-5; unclear D gene. Germline CDR1 is LGHNA and CDR2 is YNFKEQ. CDR3 length: 14 residues. The germline V and J ends were trimmed by 0 bases and 2 bases, with 7 bases remaining between them. CDR3 loop: CASSQDKKQETQYF. In DNA form, the CDR3 reads TGTGCCAGCAGCCAAGATAAAAAACAAGAGACCCAGTACTTC.